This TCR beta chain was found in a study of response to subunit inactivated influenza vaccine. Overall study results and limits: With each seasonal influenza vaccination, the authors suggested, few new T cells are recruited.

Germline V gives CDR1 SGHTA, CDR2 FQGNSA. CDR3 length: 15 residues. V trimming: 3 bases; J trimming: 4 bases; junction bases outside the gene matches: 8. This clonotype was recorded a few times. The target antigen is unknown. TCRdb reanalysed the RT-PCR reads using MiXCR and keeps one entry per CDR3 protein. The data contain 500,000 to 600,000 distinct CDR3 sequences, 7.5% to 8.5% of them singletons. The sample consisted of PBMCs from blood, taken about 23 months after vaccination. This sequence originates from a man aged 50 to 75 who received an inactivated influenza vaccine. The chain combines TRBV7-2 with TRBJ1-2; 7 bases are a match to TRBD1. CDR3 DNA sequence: TGTGCCAGCAGCTTCGAGCTGGGACAGTTCTATGGCTACACCTTC. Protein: CASSFELGQFYGYTF.